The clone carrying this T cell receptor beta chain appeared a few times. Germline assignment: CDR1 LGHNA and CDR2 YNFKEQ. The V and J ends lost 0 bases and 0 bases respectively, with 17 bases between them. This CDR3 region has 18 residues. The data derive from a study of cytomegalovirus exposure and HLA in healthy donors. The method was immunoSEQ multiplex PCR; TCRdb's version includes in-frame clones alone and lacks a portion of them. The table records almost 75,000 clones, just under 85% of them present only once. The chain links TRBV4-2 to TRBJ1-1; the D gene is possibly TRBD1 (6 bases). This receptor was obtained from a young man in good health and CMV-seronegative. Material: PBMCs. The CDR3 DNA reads TGTGCCAGCAGCCAAGATCTTGAGACAGGAGCTATGAACACTGAAGCTTTCTTT. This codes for CASSQDLETGAMNTEAFF.